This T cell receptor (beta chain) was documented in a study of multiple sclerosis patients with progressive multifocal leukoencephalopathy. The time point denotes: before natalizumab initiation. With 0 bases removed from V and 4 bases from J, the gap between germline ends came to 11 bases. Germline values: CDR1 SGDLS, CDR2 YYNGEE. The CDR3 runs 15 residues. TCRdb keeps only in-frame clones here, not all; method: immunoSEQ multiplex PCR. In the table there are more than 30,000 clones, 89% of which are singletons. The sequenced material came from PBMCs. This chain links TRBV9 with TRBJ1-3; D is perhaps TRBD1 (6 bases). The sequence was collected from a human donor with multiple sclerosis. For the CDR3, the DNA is TGTGCCAGCAGCGTAGACTCAGGGGCAGGAAACACCATATATTTT. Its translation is CASSVDSGAGNTIYF.